Detailed here is one T cell receptor (beta chain). Its antigen is unknown. The junction had 4 bases not matched to a gene; V was cut back by 3 bases and J by 3 bases. The CDR3 is 16 amino acids. The germline CDR1 and CDR2 sequences are MNHNS and SASEGT. Clones were sequenced by immunoSEQ multiplex PCR, and TCRdb holds only the in-frame ones, with some missing. The table lists 45,000 to 60,000 clones, around 81% of them singletons. The data originate from a study of T cells in localized non-small cell lung cancer. Study-level findings and limits: For the top 100 tumor clones, a median about 57 also appeared in adjacent lung. Only one tumor region was sequenced, so heterogeneity remains possible. Highest T cell clonality was seen in uninvolved adjacent lung, surpassing that measured in tumor.

Here the sequenced sample was PBMCs, taken before any cancer treatment. This rearrangement joins TRBV6-1 to TRBJ2-6; 8 bases align to TRBD1. The clonotype comes from a woman aged 40-69 years with stage II lung adenocarcinoma. The CDR3 sequence is CASSESRGLGANVLTF. CDR3 DNA sequence: TGTGCCAGCAGTGAGAGCAGGGGGCTTGGGGCCAACGTCCTGACTTTC.